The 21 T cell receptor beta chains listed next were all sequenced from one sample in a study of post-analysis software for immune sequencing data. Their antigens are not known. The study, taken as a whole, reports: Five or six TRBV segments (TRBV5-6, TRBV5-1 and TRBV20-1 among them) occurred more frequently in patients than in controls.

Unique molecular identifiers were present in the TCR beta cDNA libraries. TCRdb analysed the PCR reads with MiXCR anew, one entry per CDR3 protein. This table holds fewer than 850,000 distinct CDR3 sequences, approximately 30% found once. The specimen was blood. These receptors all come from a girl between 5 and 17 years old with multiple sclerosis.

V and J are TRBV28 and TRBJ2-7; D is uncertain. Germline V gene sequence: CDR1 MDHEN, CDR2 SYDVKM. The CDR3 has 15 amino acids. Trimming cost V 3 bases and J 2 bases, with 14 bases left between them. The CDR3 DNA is TGTGCCAGCAGTTTTGTAGCCGAAAGCCCCTACGAGCAGTACTTC. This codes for CASSFVAESPYEQYF.

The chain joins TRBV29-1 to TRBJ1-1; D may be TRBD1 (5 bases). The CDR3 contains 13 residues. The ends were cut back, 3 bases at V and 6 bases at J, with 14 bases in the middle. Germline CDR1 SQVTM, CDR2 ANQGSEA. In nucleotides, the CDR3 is TGCAGCGTTGACAGGGTTTTTCCCCCTGAAGCTTTCTTT. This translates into CSVDRVFPPEAFF.

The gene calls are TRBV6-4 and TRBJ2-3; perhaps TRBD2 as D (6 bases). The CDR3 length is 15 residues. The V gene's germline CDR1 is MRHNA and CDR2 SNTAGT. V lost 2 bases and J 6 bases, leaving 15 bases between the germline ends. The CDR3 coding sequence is TGTGCCAGCAGTGACCGGGGGTCGAGGCTTGATACGCAGTATTTT. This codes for CASSDRGSRLDTQYF.

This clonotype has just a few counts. The CDR3, as DNA: TGCAGTTCCCTCACTAGCGATTCGCACGAGCAGTACTTC. Translated: CSSLTSDSHEQYF. The chain couples TRBV20-1 to TRBJ2-5, with 7 bases identical to TRBD2. With the DNA end fitting TRBJ2-7 better, the J assignment may be wrong. Germline V gene sequence: CDR1 DFQATT, CDR2 SNEGSKA (reference sequence). The CDR3 runs 13 residues.

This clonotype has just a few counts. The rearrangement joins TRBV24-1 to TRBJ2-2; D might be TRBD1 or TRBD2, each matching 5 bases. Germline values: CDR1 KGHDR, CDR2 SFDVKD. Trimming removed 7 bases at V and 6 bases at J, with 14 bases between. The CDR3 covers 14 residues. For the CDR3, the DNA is TGTGCCACCAGCCGGGACCTGAGCGCCGGGGAGCTGTTTTTT. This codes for CATSRDLSAGELFF.

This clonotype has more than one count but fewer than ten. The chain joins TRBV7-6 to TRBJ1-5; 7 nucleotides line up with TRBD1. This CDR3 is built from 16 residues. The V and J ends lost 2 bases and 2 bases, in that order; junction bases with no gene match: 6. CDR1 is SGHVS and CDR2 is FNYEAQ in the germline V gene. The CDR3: CASSLTIGTGNQPQHF. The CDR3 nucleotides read TGTGCCAGCAGCTTAACCATTGGGACAGGCAATCAGCCCCAGCATTTT.

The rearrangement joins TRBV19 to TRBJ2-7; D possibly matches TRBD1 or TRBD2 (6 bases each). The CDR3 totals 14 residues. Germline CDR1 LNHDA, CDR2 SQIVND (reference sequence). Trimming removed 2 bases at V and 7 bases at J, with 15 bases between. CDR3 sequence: CASSIRGGNVEQYV. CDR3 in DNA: TGTGCCAGTAGTATAAGAGGGGGGAACGTGGAGCAGTACGTC.

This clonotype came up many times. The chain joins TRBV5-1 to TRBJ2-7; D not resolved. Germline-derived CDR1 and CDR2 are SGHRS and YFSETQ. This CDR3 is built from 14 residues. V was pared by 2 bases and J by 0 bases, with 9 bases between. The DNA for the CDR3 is TGCGCCAGCAGCTTTACTGGCGACTCCTACGAGCAGTACTTC. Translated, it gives CASSFTGDSYEQYF. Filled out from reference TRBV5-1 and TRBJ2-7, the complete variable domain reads KAGVTQTPRYLIKTRGQQVTLSCSPISGHRSVSWYQQTPGQGLQFLFEYFSETQRNKGNFPGRFSGRQFSNSRSEMNVSTLELGDSALYLCASSFTGDSYEQYFGPGTRLTVT.

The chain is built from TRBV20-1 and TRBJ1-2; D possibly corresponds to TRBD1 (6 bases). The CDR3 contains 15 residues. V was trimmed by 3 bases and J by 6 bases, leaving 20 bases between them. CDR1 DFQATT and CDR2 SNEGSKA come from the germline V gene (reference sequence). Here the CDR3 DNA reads TGCAGTGCTAGGGAACACGGGGGCCCCGGGGATGGCTACACCTTC. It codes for CSAREHGGPGDGYTF.

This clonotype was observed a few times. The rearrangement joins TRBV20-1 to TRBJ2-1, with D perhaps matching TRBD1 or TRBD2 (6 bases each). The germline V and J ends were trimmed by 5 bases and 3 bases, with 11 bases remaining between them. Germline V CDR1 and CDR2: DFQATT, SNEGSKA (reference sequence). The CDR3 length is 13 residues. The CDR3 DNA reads TGCAGTGCTCCGGAGGGGGGCTACAATGAGCAGTTCTTC. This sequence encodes CSAPEGGYNEQFF.

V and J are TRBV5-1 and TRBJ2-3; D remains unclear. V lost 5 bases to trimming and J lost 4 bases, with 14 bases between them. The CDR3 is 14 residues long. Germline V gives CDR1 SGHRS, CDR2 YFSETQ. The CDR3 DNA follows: TGCGCCAGCAGGCTGCAGGCGAGTTCAGATACGCAGTATTTT. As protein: CASRLQASSDTQYF.

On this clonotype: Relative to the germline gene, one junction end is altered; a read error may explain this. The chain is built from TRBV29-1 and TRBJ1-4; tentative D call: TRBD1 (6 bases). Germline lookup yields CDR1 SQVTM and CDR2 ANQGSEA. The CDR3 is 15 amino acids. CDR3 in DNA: TGCAGCGTTGGCTCTCGGGGGGCGTCTAATGAAAAACGGTTTTTT. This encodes CSVGSRGASNEKRFF. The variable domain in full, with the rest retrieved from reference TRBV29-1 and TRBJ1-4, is SAVISQKPSRDICQRGTSLTIQCQVDSQVTMMFWYRQQPGQSLTLIATANQGSEATYESGFVIDKFPISRPNLTFSTLTVSNMSPEDSSIYLCSVGSRGASNEKRFFGSGTQLSVL.

As DNA, the CDR3 is TGCAGGAACAATCAGCCCCAGCATTTT. Protein: CRNNQPQHF. The gene calls are TRBV20-1 and TRBJ1-5, with D hard to call. In germline, CDR1 is DFQATT, CDR2 SNEGSKA (reference sequence). The CDR3 loop spans 9 amino acids.

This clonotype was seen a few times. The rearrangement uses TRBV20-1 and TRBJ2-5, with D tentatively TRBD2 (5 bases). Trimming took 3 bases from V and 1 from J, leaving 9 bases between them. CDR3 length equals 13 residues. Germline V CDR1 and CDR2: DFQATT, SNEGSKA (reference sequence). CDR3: CSASVRGQETQYF. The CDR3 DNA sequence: TGCAGTGCTAGTGTACGGGGCCAAGAGACCCAGTACTTC.

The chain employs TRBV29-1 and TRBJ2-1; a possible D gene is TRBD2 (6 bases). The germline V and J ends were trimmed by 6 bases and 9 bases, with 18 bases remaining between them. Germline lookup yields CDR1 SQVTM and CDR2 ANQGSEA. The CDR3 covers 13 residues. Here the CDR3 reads CSVVAVGGGEQFF. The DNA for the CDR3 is TGCAGCGTCGTAGCGGTGGGAGGTGGTGAGCAGTTCTTC.

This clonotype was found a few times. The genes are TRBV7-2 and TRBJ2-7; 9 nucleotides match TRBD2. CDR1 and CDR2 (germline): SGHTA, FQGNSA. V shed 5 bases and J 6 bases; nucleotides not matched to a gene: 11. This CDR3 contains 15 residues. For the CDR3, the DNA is TGTGCCAGCAGCCCCAGGGGCGGGAGGGGTCTCGAGCAGTACTTC. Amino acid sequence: CASSPRGGRGLEQYF. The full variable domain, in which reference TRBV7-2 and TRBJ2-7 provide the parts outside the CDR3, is GAGVSQSPSNKVTEKGKDVELRCDPISGHTALYWYRQSLGQGLEFLIYFQGNSAPDKSGLPSDRFSAERTGGSVSTLTIQRTQQEDSAVYLCASSPRGGRGLEQYFGPGTRLTVT.

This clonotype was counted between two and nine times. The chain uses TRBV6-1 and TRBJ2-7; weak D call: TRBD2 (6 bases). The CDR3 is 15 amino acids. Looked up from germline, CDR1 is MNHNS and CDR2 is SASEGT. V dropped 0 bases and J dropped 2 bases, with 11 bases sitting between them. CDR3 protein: CASSEAGRTTYEQYF. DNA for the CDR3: TGTGCCAGCAGTGAAGCGGGACGGACTACCTACGAGCAGTACTTC.

The CDR3 nucleotides read TGTGCCAGCAGCGTATTGGAGGGAGATACGCAGTATTTT. Amino acids: CASSVLEGDTQYF. The V and J genes are TRBV9 and TRBJ2-3, with D possibly TRBD2 on 6 matching bases. V was clipped by 1 base and J by 5 bases, with 8 bases between them. Germline CDR1 SGDLS, CDR2 YYNGEE. This CDR3 has 13 amino acids.

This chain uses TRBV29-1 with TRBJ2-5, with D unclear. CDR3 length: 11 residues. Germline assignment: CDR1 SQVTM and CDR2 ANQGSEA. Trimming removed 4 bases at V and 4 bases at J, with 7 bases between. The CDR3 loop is CSVARPETQYF. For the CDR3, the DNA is TGCAGCGTTGCCCGTCCAGAGACCCAGTACTTC.

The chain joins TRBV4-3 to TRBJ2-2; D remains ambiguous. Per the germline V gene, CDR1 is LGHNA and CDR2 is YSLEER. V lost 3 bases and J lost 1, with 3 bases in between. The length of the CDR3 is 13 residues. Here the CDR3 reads CASSQGNTGELFF. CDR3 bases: TGCGCCAGCAGCCAGGGGAACACCGGGGAGCTGTTTTTT.

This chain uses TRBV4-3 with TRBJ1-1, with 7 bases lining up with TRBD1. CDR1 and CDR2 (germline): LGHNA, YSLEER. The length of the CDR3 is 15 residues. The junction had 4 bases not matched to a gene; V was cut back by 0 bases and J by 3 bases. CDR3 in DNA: TGCGCCAGCAGCCAAGAGGGCAGGGGGGACACTGAAGCTTTCTTT. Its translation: CASSQEGRGDTEAFF.